This TCR beta chain emerged from a study of T cell changes during pregnancy in multiple sclerosis (dated by TCRdb to between 2018 and 2020). Study-level background: The study examined how the T cell repertoire changed over the course of pregnancy in women with multiple sclerosis.

The protocol used for the library was the immunoSEQ multiplex PCR assay. In TCRdb, the immuneACCESS table is reduced to in-frame sequences with V and J assigned. These tables do not hold every clone; where another copy was compared, an unresolved V gene accounts for under half, and the others remain unexplained. Present in this sample are approximately 36,000 clones, around 90% of which were seen just once. The ten largest make up 6% to 7.5% of the sample. The CDR3 measures 14 amino acids from cysteine to phenylalanine. The CDR3 DNA has 42 bases and is translated from base 1. The junction shows trimming of 5 bases on V and 0 bases on J, plus 8 bases between the germline ends. CDR1 MNHEY and CDR2 SVGAGI were looked up in the germline V gene. Concerning this clone itself: The antigen it recognizes is unknown. The input lacks base qualities; no much larger clone sits a single base away.

The specimen was CD8+ T cells from peripheral blood mononuclear cells, collected in the third trimester of pregnancy. The rearrangement combines TRBV6-5 with TRBJ2-1; the D gene is possibly TRBD2, with 5 bases matching. This clonotype was sampled from a female donor with multiple sclerosis, enrolled in a pregnancy study. The DNA sequence follows: TGTGCCAGCAGTCCCGGGGTCTCCTACAATGAGCAGTTCTTC. It is translated as CASSPGVSYNEQFF.